This entry lists 19 T cell receptor beta chains sequenced from one sample in a study of T-cell reconstitution after alpha-beta-depleted transplantation in children. A library of TCRbeta sequences, prepared with unique molecular identifiers, was generated. A single record per CDR3 protein comes from TCRdb applying MiXCR to the PCR reads. The sample lists just over 350,000 distinct CDR3 sequences, roughly 15% occurring once. The input for sequencing was PBMCs, taken from the stem cell graft. Receptor source: a human donor who donated a stem cell graft to a child with Fanconi anemia.

This clonotype has a count of ten or more. The V gene is TRBV20-1, the J gene TRBJ1-1; D gene uncertain. Germline lookup yields CDR1 DFQATT and CDR2 SNEGSKA (reference sequence). The CDR3 contains 13 residues. V lost 4 bases to trimming and J lost 1 base, with 10 bases between them. The CDR3 protein is CSATPDGNTEAFF. DNA of the CDR3: TGCAGTGCTACACCGGACGGGAACACTGAAGCTTTCTTT.

This clonotype was counted a few times. CDR3 region: CASNGGNSYYEQYF. Written as DNA, the CDR3 is TGTGCCAGCAATGGGGGGAACTCATACTACGAGCAGTACTTC. The V call is TRBV6-2 or TRBV6-3, the J call TRBJ2-7; D is possibly TRBD2 (6 bases). CDR3 length: 14 residues. Germline V CDR1 and CDR2: MNHEY, SVGEGT. The V and J ends lost 7 bases and 3 bases respectively, with 16 bases between them.

This clonotype came up many times. The chain employs TRBV20-1 and TRBJ2-1; D is unresolved. V shed 3 bases and J shed 1 base, with 7 bases lying between them. The CDR3 totals 13 residues. From germline, CDR1 is DFQATT and CDR2 SNEGSKA (reference sequence). This CDR3 is CSARSDSYNEQFF. CDR3 nucleotide sequence: TGCAGTGCTAGGAGTGATTCCTACAATGAGCAGTTCTTC.

The chain joins TRBV18 to TRBJ2-1; TRBD2 aligns across 9 bases. V lost 3 bases and J lost 6; bases outside the gene matches: 6. Germline V lookup: CDR1 KGHSH, CDR2 LQKENI. This CDR3 is built from 15 residues. The CDR3 DNA reads TGTGCCAGCTCACCGGGGGGACTAGCTTTCAATGAGCAGTTCTTC. Translated: CASSPGGLAFNEQFF. The variable domain in full, completed from reference TRBV18 and TRBJ2-1, reads NAGVMQNPRHLVRRRGQEARLRCSPMKGHSHVYWYRQLPEEGLKFMVYLQKENIIDESGMPKERFSAEFPKEGPSILRIQQVVRGDSAAYFCASSPGGLAFNEQFFGPGTRLTVL.

This clonotype occurred many times. The J gene is TRBJ2-7, the V gene TRBV6-1; D may be TRBD1 (5 bases). This CDR3 spans 11 amino acids. V gave up 2 bases and J gave up 9 bases, with 8 bases separating them. CDR1 is MNHNS and CDR2 is SASEGT in the germline V gene. CDR3 coding DNA: TGTGCCAGCAGTGAAAGGGGAAGGCAGTACGTC. Amino acid sequence: CASSERGRQYV.

This clonotype was detected only a few times. The chain carries TRBV11-2 and TRBJ2-5; D is perhaps TRBD1 (5 bases). The CDR3 extends over 11 amino acids. V lost 5 bases, J lost 11 bases, and 12 bases lay in between. Germline-derived CDR1 and CDR2 are SGHAT and FQNNGV. The CDR3 DNA sequence: TGTGCCAGCAGCCCCCGGACATCTCAGTACTTC. Translated: CASSPRTSQYF. The whole variable domain, filled in from reference TRBV11-2 and TRBJ2-5, reads EAGVAQSPRYKIIEKRQSVAFWCNPISGHATLYWYQQILGQGPKLLIQFQNNGVVDDSQLPKDRFSAERLKGVDSTLKIQPAKLEDSAVYLCASSPRTSQYFGPGTRLLVL.

This clonotype has a count of ten or more. The chain is built from TRBV5-1 and TRBJ2-1, with TRBD2 identical over 10 bases. The CDR3 is 14 residues long. Trimming cost V 4 bases and J 6 bases; bases outside gene matches: 4. Germline V gene data show CDR1 as SGHRS and CDR2 as YFSETQ. The CDR3 DNA reads as TGCGCCAGCAGCCCCCGGACTAGCGGCAATGAGCAGTTCTTC. This sequence encodes CASSPRTSGNEQFF.

The CDR3 coding sequence is TGTGCCAGCTCACCACCATGGTTGGCCTACGAGCAGTACTTC. This codes for CASSPPWLAYEQYF. The V gene is TRBV18, the J gene TRBJ2-7, with D hard to call. The V gene's germline CDR1 is KGHSH and CDR2 LQKENI. The CDR3 spans 14 residues. V was trimmed by 0 bases and J by 2 bases, leaving 8 bases between them.

This chain uses TRBV6-1 with TRBJ2-7; 7 nucleotides agree with TRBD1. The CDR3 is made up of 15 amino acids. CDR1 MNHNS and CDR2 SASEGT come from the germline V gene. The V gene end was trimmed by 4 bases and the J gene end by 1 base; junction bases not matched to a gene: 7. The CDR3 DNA sequence: TGTGCCAGCAGTGGATCCGGGACAGTGTCCTACGAGCAGTACTTC. It specifies CASSGSGTVSYEQYF.

This clonotype has more than one count but fewer than ten. The chain links TRBV7-9 to TRBJ2-5; D possibly uses TRBD1 or TRBD2 (5 bases each). V was trimmed by 6 bases and J by 5 bases, leaving 19 bases between them. The CDR3 covers 15 residues. CDR1 and CDR2 from the germline V gene are SEHNR and FQNEAQ (reference sequence). The CDR3 region has the DNA TGTGCCAGCAGGGATGGCGAGGGGCTTTATGAGACCCAGTACTTC. Translation gives CASRDGEGLYETQYF.

This clonotype has only a few counts. The chain couples TRBV6-1 to TRBJ2-7; no reliable D call. Trimming took 7 bases from V and 3 from J, leaving 13 bases between them. The CDR3 covers 13 residues. Germline values: CDR1 MNHNS, CDR2 SASEGT. CDR3 loop: CASKGGRLYEQYF. Written as DNA, the CDR3 is TGTGCCAGCAAAGGTGGCAGACTCTACGAGCAGTACTTC.

The sample holds many counts of this clonotype. Here the CDR3 DNA reads TGTGCCAGCAGTTCAAACAGGGGCGACAGCACAGATACGCAGTATTTT. This gives the protein CASSSNRGDSTDTQYF. J is TRBJ2-3 and V is TRBV28; 7 nucleotides match TRBD1. The CDR3 is made up of 16 amino acids. CDR1 and CDR2 from the germline V gene are MDHEN and SYDVKM. The trim removed 4 bases at V and 0 bases at J, leaving 7 bases unmatched.

This chain uses TRBV5-1 with TRBJ1-2; D remains unclear. V was pared by 4 bases and J by 2 bases, with 6 bases between. The CDR3 consists of 12 residues. Germline assignment: CDR1 SGHRS and CDR2 YFSETQ. CDR3 coding DNA: TGCGCCAGCAGCGGCGGGAACTATGGCTACACCTTC. This encodes CASSGGNYGYTF.

The gene calls are TRBV7-9 and TRBJ2-3, with a tentative D call TRBD2 (6 bases). Germline V gives CDR1 SEHNR, CDR2 FQNEAQ (reference sequence). Trimming left V 4 bases short and J 4 bases short, with 12 bases between. The CDR3 runs to 14 residues. The CDR3 DNA sequence: TGTGCCAGCAGCTCGGAGGGCCAGGCAGATACGCAGTATTTT. This sequence encodes CASSSEGQADTQYF.

As to this clonotype: At one end the junction does not follow the germline gene, possibly because of a read error. The rearrangement links TRBV28 to TRBJ1-5, with D perhaps TRBD1 (6 bases). The CDR3 is made up of 11 amino acids. Germline assignment: CDR1 MDHEN and CDR2 SYDVKM. The CDR3 region is CATNTGGHWNF. The CDR3 coding sequence is TGTGCCACCAACACCGGGGGGCATTGGAATTTT.

V and J are TRBV9 and TRBJ1-4; D gene ambiguous. The CDR3 is made up of 15 amino acids. Trimming took off 2 bases at V and 8 bases at J, with 16 bases between the two ends. Germline V gene data show CDR1 as SGDLS and CDR2 as YYNGEE. The CDR3: CASSVGEVGKEKLFF. The CDR3 DNA sequence: TGTGCCAGCAGCGTCGGTGAGGTGGGGAAAGAAAAACTGTTTTTT. Supplemented by reference TRBV9 and TRBJ1-4, the full variable domain reads DSGVTQTPKHLITATGQRVTLRCSPRSGDLSVYWYQQSLDQGLQFLIQYYNGEERAKGNILERFSAQQFPDLHSELNLSSLELGDSALYFCASSVGEVGKEKLFFGSGTQLSVL.

This clonotype has at least ten counts. The CDR3 sequence: CASSPRGQGLEPQHF. For the CDR3, the DNA is TGTGCCAGCAGTCCCCGGGGCCAGGGTTTGGAGCCCCAGCATTTT. The chain uses TRBV28 and TRBJ1-5; D may be TRBD1 (5 bases). V shed 5 bases and J shed 8 bases, with 19 bases lying between them. The CDR3 has 15 amino acids. CDR1 is MDHEN, CDR2 SYDVKM, per germline.

The chain combines TRBV3-1 with TRBJ2-2; D gene ambiguous. This CDR3 contains 13 residues. Germline CDR1 and CDR2: LGHDT and YNNKEL (reference sequence). V was shortened by 4 bases and J by 8 bases, with 11 bases between the two germline ends. As DNA, the CDR3 is TGTGCCAGCAGCCCCCTGACGCCGGGGGAGCTGTTTTTT. Its protein is CASSPLTPGELFF.

The genes are TRBV18 and TRBJ1-1; D gene uncertain. CDR1 is KGHSH and CDR2 is LQKENI in the germline V gene. CDR3 size: 14 residues. V was clipped by 1 base and J by 2 bases, with 8 bases between them. The CDR3 loop is CASSPQRVNTEAFF. The CDR3 nucleotides read TGTGCCAGCTCACCACAGCGAGTAAACACTGAAGCTTTCTTT.